This passage covers 29 T cell receptor beta chains from one sample sequenced in a study of T cells after yellow fever vaccination. TCRdb re-called the 5' RACE reads through MiXCR, storing one row per CDR3 protein. The data contain hundreds of thousands of distinct CDR3 sequences, 18% of them seen just once; the ten biggest clones take up over 15%. The sample was PBMCs, taken before the yellow fever booster vaccination. The receptors shown here come from a man younger than 35 who received the YFV17D yellow fever vaccine.

This clonotype was seen more than once but under ten times. V usage is TRBV11-2 and J usage is TRBJ1-2, with 9 bases lining up with TRBD1. This CDR3 comprises 15 residues. J was trimmed by 4 bases and V by 5 bases; bases with no gene match: 8. Germline V gives CDR1 SGHAT, CDR2 FQNNGV. The CDR3 sequence is CASSPNRGRGYGYTF. The CDR3, as DNA: TGTGCCAGCAGCCCCAACAGGGGGCGAGGCTATGGCTACACCTTC.

This clonotype was observed a handful of times. The chain carries TRBV29-1 and TRBJ1-2; 7 bases agree with TRBD1. The V and J ends lost 4 bases and 4 bases, in that order; junction bases with no gene match: 3. The CDR3 runs 12 residues. Germline CDR1 reads SQVTM; CDR2 reads ANQGSEA. The CDR3 sequence is CSVVQGIYGYTF. The CDR3 region has the DNA TGCAGCGTTGTACAGGGGATCTATGGCTACACCTTC.

The genes are TRBV7-9 and TRBJ2-1; 8 nucleotides match TRBD1. The CDR3 extends over 16 amino acids. J lost 6 bases, V lost 1 base, and 8 bases had no gene match. Germline values: CDR1 SEHNR, CDR2 FQNEAQ (reference sequence). The chain's CDR3 is CASSLVDGQGGNEQFF. CDR3 DNA: TGTGCCAGCAGCTTAGTAGACGGACAGGGAGGCAATGAGCAGTTCTTC.

This clonotype has just a few counts. The V and J genes are TRBV5-1 and TRBJ2-1; 7 bases align to TRBD1. The CDR3 is 12 amino acids. V trimming: 0 bases; J trimming: 12 bases; junction bases outside the gene matches: 3. Germline V gene sequence: CDR1 SGHRS, CDR2 YFSETQ. The CDR3 here is CASSLDRQGQFF. CDR3 bases: TGCGCCAGCAGCTTGGACAGACAGGGGCAGTTCTTC.

This clonotype has a handful of counts. V gene TRBV29-1 combines with J gene TRBJ1-1; D perhaps matches TRBD1 (5 bases). The V end lost 4 bases, the J end lost 1 base, and 16 bases lay between the germline ends. Germline V lookup: CDR1 SQVTM, CDR2 ANQGSEA. There are 15 residues in the CDR3. CDR3 sequence: CSVGAGRVGNTEAFF. The CDR3 coding sequence is TGCAGCGTTGGGGCCGGCAGGGTAGGGAACACTGAAGCTTTCTTT.

This clonotype has a handful of counts. The chain links TRBV6-5 to TRBJ2-7; 10 bases line up with TRBD1. J lost 0 bases, V lost 6 bases, and 2 bases had no gene match. The CDR3 is 14 amino acids. Germline V gene data show CDR1 as MNHEY and CDR2 as SVGAGI. The DNA of the CDR3 is TGTGCCAGCAGGGGACAGGGGAACTCCTACGAGCAGTACGTC. Translated, it gives CASRGQGNSYEQYV.

The V call is TRBV11-2, the J call TRBJ2-2; D unresolved. With 0 bases removed from V and 6 bases from J, the gap between germline ends came to 8 bases. The CDR3 contains 14 residues. Germline V lookup: CDR1 SGHAT, CDR2 FQNNGV. CDR3: CASSLDPGSGELFF. The CDR3, as DNA: TGTGCCAGCAGCTTAGATCCGGGTTCCGGGGAGCTGTTTTTT.

This clonotype showed up just a few times. The rearrangement links TRBV4-2 to TRBJ2-7; D gene uncertain. Germline loops: CDR1 LGHNA, CDR2 YNFKEQ. V was trimmed by 1 base and J by 7 bases, leaving 14 bases between them. The CDR3 loop spans 14 amino acids. The chain's CDR3 is CASSQAPALGEQYF. The CDR3 DNA sequence: TGTGCCAGCAGCCAAGCACCGGCTCTGGGTGAGCAGTACTTC.

In its sample, this clonotype was seen a few times. The J gene is TRBJ2-7, the V gene TRBV4-1; 9 positions match TRBD1. CDR3 length equals 16 residues. The V segment lost 3 bases and the J segment 2 bases; nucleotides outside the gene matches: 8. The germline gives CDR1 MGHRA, CDR2 YSYEKL. The DNA for the CDR3 is TGCGCCAGCAGCCACGTCCCGGGACAGGGTACCTACGAGCAGTACTTC. Translating it yields CASSHVPGQGTYEQYF.

The CDR3 is CASSLATEDTEAFF. As DNA, the CDR3 is TGCGCCAGCAGCTTGGCCACGGAAGACACTGAAGCTTTCTTT. This chain links TRBV5-1 with TRBJ1-1; D is uncertain. Per the germline V gene, CDR1 is SGHRS and CDR2 is YFSETQ. The CDR3 is made up of 14 amino acids. Trimming took off 0 bases at V and 3 bases at J, with 9 bases between the two ends. Drawing the rest from reference TRBV5-1 and TRBJ1-1, the complete variable domain is KAGVTQTPRYLIKTRGQQVTLSCSPISGHRSVSWYQQTPGQGLQFLFEYFSETQRNKGNFPGRFSGRQFSNSRSEMNVSTLELGDSALYLCASSLATEDTEAFFGQGTRLTVV.

This clonotype has more than one count but fewer than ten. This chain uses TRBV2 with TRBJ2-1; 15 bases fit TRBD2. Germline V CDR1 and CDR2: SNHLY, FYNNEI. This CDR3 spans 14 amino acids. Germline trimming cut 10 bases from V and 6 bases from J; bases unmatched to any gene: 4. CDR3 sequence: CAMGTSGGSNEQFF. The CDR3 DNA sequence: TGTGCCATGGGGACTAGCGGGGGGAGCAATGAGCAGTTCTTC.

The chain recombines TRBV5-1 with TRBJ1-1; D gene ambiguous. Germline assignment: CDR1 SGHRS and CDR2 YFSETQ. The CDR3 contains 17 residues. The V and J ends lost 3 bases and 0 bases respectively, with 18 bases between them. This chain's CDR3 is CASSSGVGSGMNTEAFF. DNA for the CDR3: TGCGCCAGCAGCTCCGGTGTTGGTTCGGGGATGAACACTGAAGCTTTCTTT.

This clonotype was observed a few times. The chain uses TRBV5-5 and TRBJ2-7; 7 bases fit TRBD1. From germline, CDR1 is SGHKS and CDR2 YYEKEE (reference sequence). CDR3 length: 14 amino acids. J lost 2 bases, V lost 4 bases, and 6 bases had no gene match. This chain's CDR3 is CASSARQGAYEQYF. In DNA, the CDR3 is TGTGCCAGCAGCGCAAGACAGGGAGCCTACGAGCAGTACTTC.

This rearrangement joins TRBV6-5 to TRBJ2-4, with TRBD1 matching over 8 bases. The trim removed 6 bases at V and 0 bases at J, leaving 4 bases unmatched. The CDR3 is made up of 15 amino acids. CDR1 MNHEY and CDR2 SVGAGI come from the germline V gene. The CDR3 DNA reads TGTGCCAGCAGACTGGGACAGGAAGCCAAAAACATTCAGTACTTC. Translated, it gives CASRLGQEAKNIQYF.

The chain has TRBV6-1 and TRBJ2-3; possibly TRBD2 for D (6 bases). This CDR3 contains 16 residues. V was clipped by 2 bases and J by 2 bases, with 14 bases between them. From germline, CDR1 is MNHNS and CDR2 SASEGT. CDR3 sequence: CASSEPSASYTDTQYF. In DNA, the CDR3 is TGTGCCAGCAGTGAACCTAGCGCTTCTTACACAGATACGCAGTATTTT.

The chain recombines TRBV7-9 with TRBJ2-7; 7 positions agree with TRBD2. CDR3 size: 15 residues. The V segment lost 3 bases and the J segment 3 bases; nucleotides outside the gene matches: 8. CDR1 is SEHNR, CDR2 FQNEAQ, per germline (reference sequence). The CDR3 sequence: CASSLGLAAFYEQYF. The CDR3 coding sequence is TGTGCCAGCAGCTTGGGGCTAGCGGCCTTCTACGAGCAGTACTTC. Full variable domain (remainder filled in from reference TRBV7-9 and TRBJ2-7): DTGVSQNPRHKITKRGQNVTFRCDPISEHNRLYWYRQTLGQGPEFLTYFQNEAQLEKSRLLSDRFSAERPKGSFSTLEIQRTEQGDSAMYLCASSLGLAAFYEQYFGPGTRLTVT.

This clonotype has at least ten counts. The gene calls are TRBV25-1 and TRBJ1-1, with 8 positions matching TRBD1. This CDR3 comprises 13 residues. After removal of 4 bases from V and 5 bases from J, the junction contained 3 bases not matched to a gene. CDR1 MGHDK and CDR2 SYGVNS come from the germline V gene. The CDR3 bases are TGTGCCAGCAGTGGGACAGGGACGACTGAAGCTTTCTTT. This translates into CASSGTGTTEAFF.

This clonotype was counted between two and nine times. The V and J genes are TRBV29-1 and TRBJ1-4; 9 nucleotides match TRBD1. V shed 7 bases, J shed 12 bases, and the junction held 15 bases outside the gene matches. Germline values: CDR1 SQVTM, CDR2 ANQGSEA. This CDR3 has 14 amino acids. In DNA, the CDR3 is TGCAGCGCAGGGCCTCCGGGACAGGGTAAACAACTGTTTTTT. This sequence encodes CSAGPPGQGKQLFF.

This sequence joins TRBV5-1 and TRBJ2-3; weak D call: TRBD2 (6 bases). CDR3 length equals 16 residues. CDR1 and CDR2 (germline): SGHRS, YFSETQ. Between the trimmed V and J ends, which lost 4 bases and 0 bases, there was a span of 15 bases. In DNA form, the CDR3 reads TGCGCCAGCAGCCCTGACGCCGGGACTAGCACAGATACGCAGTATTTT. Its protein is CASSPDAGTSTDTQYF.

This clonotype occurred a few times. This chain connects TRBV5-1 to TRBJ1-3; the D is unclear. The CDR3 covers 15 residues. Germline CDR1 and CDR2: SGHRS and YFSETQ. V was trimmed by 4 bases and J by 4 bases, leaving 15 bases between them. CDR3 DNA: TGCGCCAGCAGCCCGCAGATCGGGGTGGGAAACACCATATATTTT. It codes for CASSPQIGVGNTIYF.

Only a few counts were recorded for this clonotype. The chain carries TRBV20-1 and TRBJ1-6; D unclear. Germline assignment: CDR1 DFQATT and CDR2 SNEGSKA (reference sequence). V lost 6 bases to trimming and J lost 7 bases, with 16 bases between them. This CDR3 is built from 14 residues. The CDR3 protein is CSAPPGSRNSPLHF. The CDR3 region has the DNA TGCAGTGCGCCTCCGGGTTCGAGGAATTCACCCCTCCACTTT.

This rearrangement joins TRBV4-1 to TRBJ2-7, with no clear D. The CDR3 has 15 amino acids. The ends were cut back, 0 bases at V and 9 bases at J, with 18 bases in the middle. Germline V CDR1 and CDR2: MGHRA, YSYEKL. CDR3 nucleotide sequence: TGCGCCAGCAGCCAAGAGGGCACAAAGTTCTATGGGCAGTACTTC. Translation: CASSQEGTKFYGQYF.

This clonotype was seen many times. The chain has TRBV7-3 and TRBJ1-1; weak D call: TRBD1 (5 bases). V was shortened by 2 bases and J by 1 base, with 8 bases between the two germline ends. The CDR3 sequence is 14 residues long. From germline, CDR1 is SGHTA and CDR2 FQGTGA. CDR3 bases: TGTGCCAGCAGCTTAGGGGGGAAGAACACTGAAGCTTTCTTT. This sequence encodes CASSLGGKNTEAFF.

The chain couples TRBV7-9 to TRBJ1-3; D perhaps matches TRBD1 (6 bases). This CDR3 region has 16 residues. Trimming took 5 bases from V and 2 from J, leaving 16 bases between them. Per the germline V gene, CDR1 is SEHNR and CDR2 is FQNEAQ (reference sequence). The CDR3, as DNA: TGTGCCAGCAGCCTCCTTTCGTACAGGGCTGGAAACACCATATATTTT. Translating gives CASSLLSYRAGNTIYF.

The sample holds a few counts of this clonotype. This chain links TRBV12-3 or TRBV12-4 with TRBJ1-2, with 9 nucleotides matching TRBD1. The V and J ends lost 2 bases and 8 bases, in that order; junction bases with no gene match: 9. The CDR3 consists of 15 residues. The CDR3 reads CASSLHIGTGTGYTF. As DNA, the CDR3 is TGTGCCAGCAGTTTACACATCGGGACAGGGACCGGCTACACCTTC.

There are a few counts of this clonotype. V gene TRBV7-9 combines with J gene TRBJ1-1; 7 nucleotides match TRBD1. Germline CDR1 reads SEHNR; CDR2 reads FQNEAQ (reference sequence). Losses at the gene ends were 7 bases for V and 4 bases for J; bases not matched to a gene: 3. The CDR3 loop spans 12 amino acids. The chain's CDR3 is CASNGQATEAFF. In DNA form, the CDR3 reads TGTGCCAGCAATGGACAGGCCACTGAAGCTTTCTTT.

This clonotype was detected only a few times. V is TRBV6-2 or TRBV6-3 and J is TRBJ1-1; the D is unclear. V gave up 4 bases and J gave up 3 bases, with 9 bases separating them. The CDR3 spans 13 residues. Germline V gene data show CDR1 as MNHEY and CDR2 as SVGEGT. The CDR3 loop is CASSSTLDTEAFF. DNA for the CDR3: TGTGCCAGCAGTTCGACCTTGGACACTGAAGCTTTCTTT.

The CDR3 spells CASSPWDSGYTF. CDR3 bases: TGTGCCAGCAGCCCCTGGGACAGTGGCTACACCTTC. The chain combines TRBV7-9 with TRBJ1-2, with 7 bases fitting TRBD1. This CDR3 comprises 12 residues. Germline trimming cut 5 bases from V and 7 bases from J; bases unmatched to any gene: 4. The germline V gene encodes CDR1 SEHNR and CDR2 FQNEAQ (reference sequence).

This clonotype was seen a single time. The chain carries TRBV6-5 and TRBJ2-2; D is perhaps TRBD1 (5 bases). The CDR3 loop spans 15 amino acids. CDR1 is MNHEY and CDR2 is SVGAGI in the germline V gene. The V gene lost 5 bases and the J gene lost 1 base, with 11 bases spanning the gap. This CDR3 is CASSLRTLNTGELFF. The CDR3 DNA is TGTGCCAGCAGTCTCCGGACATTGAACACCGGGGAGCTGTTTTTT.